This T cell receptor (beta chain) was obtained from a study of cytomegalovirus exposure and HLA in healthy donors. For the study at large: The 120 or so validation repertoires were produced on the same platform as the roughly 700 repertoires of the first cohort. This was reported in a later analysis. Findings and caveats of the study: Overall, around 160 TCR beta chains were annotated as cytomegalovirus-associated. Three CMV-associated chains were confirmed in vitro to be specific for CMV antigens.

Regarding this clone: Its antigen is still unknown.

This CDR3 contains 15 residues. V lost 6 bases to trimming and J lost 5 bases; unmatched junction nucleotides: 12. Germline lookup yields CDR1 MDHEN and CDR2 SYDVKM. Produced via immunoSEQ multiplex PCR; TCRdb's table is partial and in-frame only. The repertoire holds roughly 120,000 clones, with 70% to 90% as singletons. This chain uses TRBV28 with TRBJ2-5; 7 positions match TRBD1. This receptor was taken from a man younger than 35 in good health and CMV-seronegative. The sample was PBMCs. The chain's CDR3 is CASRSTTGLMETQYF. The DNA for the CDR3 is TGTGCCAGCAGATCTACGACAGGGTTAATGGAGACCCAGTACTTC.